Sequencing of this T cell receptor beta chain was carried out in a study of blood T cell repertoires in COVID-19. For the study at large: The cDNA or gDNA used as material had been derived from T cells, B-cell-depleted T cells, or PBMCs.

Germline lookup yields CDR1 SGHDN and CDR2 FVKESK. V was shortened by 4 bases and J by 3 bases, with 7 bases between the two germline ends. CDR3 size: 13 residues. Original analysis: Nucleated cell counts were estimated from reference gene primer amplification. Profiling relied on immunoSEQ multiplex PCR, and the TCRdb table lists in-frame clones only, not all of them. The DNA gave D and trimming, while V, J and clone size come from that table. The profile shows 200,000 to 300,000 clones, roughly 86% of them singletons. The J gene is TRBJ2-1, the V gene TRBV14; possible D gene TRBD2, 5 bases. The clonotype comes from a man in his fifties or sixties with acute or convalescent COVID-19. Sample: peripheral blood. The CDR3 protein is CASSLRDYNEQFF. The CDR3 DNA sequence: TGTGCCAGCAGCCTCCGGGACTACAATGAGCAGTTCTTC.